Shown below are 25 T cell receptor beta chains from a single sample sequenced in a study of beta chain features in type 1 diabetes. Sequenced material consisted of expressed TCRB transcripts (all of the isolated RNA was reverse transcribed). This table comes from immunoSEQ multiplex PCR, and its TCRdb copy is limited to in-frame clones, with some not included. This sample yields roughly 150,000 clones, of which around 7.8% are seen a single time; 0.94% belongs to the top ten. General observations from the study: Significant though moderate, a shortening of TCRB CDR3s appeared in all four CD4+ subsets of Type 1 diabetes patients.

The antigens for these receptors are not known. Source material: central memory CD4+ T cells from blood. These receptors originate from a woman aged 40 to 50 with type 1 diabetes.

The chain joins TRBV7-9 to TRBJ2-4, with a tentative D call TRBD1 (6 bases). CDR1 and CDR2 from the germline V gene are SEHNR and FQNEAQ (reference sequence). The CDR3 has 12 residues. Between the trimmed V and J ends, which lost 5 bases and 5 bases, there was a span of 7 bases. The CDR3 DNA reads as TGTGCCAGCAGCAGGACAGAAAACATTCAGTACTTC. Translating it yields CASSRTENIQYF.

This clone was picked up a small number of times. J is TRBJ1-1 and V is TRBV7-3; D unclear. V was pared by 6 bases and J by 3 bases, with 11 bases between. The CDR3 is 13 amino acids. CDR1 is SGHTA and CDR2 is FQGTGA in the germline V gene. The CDR3 loop reads CASRTSGDTEAFF. The CDR3 DNA is TGTGCCAGCAGAACGAGTGGTGACACTGAAGCTTTCTTT.

There are a few counts of this clone. V is TRBV4-3 and J is TRBJ2-3; D is uncertain. The CDR3 consists of 16 residues. From germline, CDR1 is LGHNA and CDR2 YSLEER. The V end was cut by 5 bases, the J end by 4 bases, with 19 bases between. The CDR3 DNA follows: TGCGCCAGCAGCAAAAGCCTGACCCTGGGCGCAGATACGCAGTATTTT. Amino acid sequence: CASSKSLTLGADTQYF.

Regarding this clone: A read error may be the cause here, since a much bigger clone is one base away. DNA for the CDR3: TGTGCCAGCAGTTTACAGTGGACTGAAGCTTTCTTT. This sequence encodes CASSLQWTEAFF. V gene TRBV14 combines with J gene TRBJ1-1; no reliable D call. Deletions cut 6 bases from V and 5 bases from J, with 10 bases between. The CDR3 length is 12 residues. Germline V CDR1 and CDR2: SGHDN, FVKESK.

This chain joins TRBV15 and TRBJ1-4, with a weak D call TRBD1 (6 bases). Germline values: CDR1 LNHNV, CDR2 YYDKDF (reference sequence). V was pared by 3 bases and J by 0 bases, with 11 bases between. The CDR3 consists of 16 residues. The CDR3 region has the DNA TGTGCCACCAGCAGCTGGGGGCAACCAACTAATGAAAAACTGTTTTTT. Translating gives CATSSWGQPTNEKLFF.

Turning to this clone: Other DNA sequences within the sample encode an identical CDR3. V is TRBV28 and J is TRBJ2-3; 8 nucleotides agree with TRBD1. Germline V CDR1 and CDR2: MDHEN, SYDVKM. The CDR3 totals 14 residues. With V trimmed by 8 bases and J by 0 bases, 4 bases remained unmatched. This CDR3 reads CASRTGISTDTQYF. The CDR3 region has the DNA TGTGCCAGCCGGACAGGGATTAGCACAGATACGCAGTATTTT.

This clone has a handful of counts. Here the CDR3 DNA reads TGCAGTGCTAGAGATCGGACAGAAGCTTTCTTT. Its protein is CSARDRTEAFF. The chain recombines TRBV20-1 with TRBJ1-1, with a tentative D call TRBD1 (5 bases). Germline V lookup: CDR1 DFQATT, CDR2 SNEGSKA (reference sequence). V lost 0 bases, J lost 8 bases, and 7 bases lay in between. The length of the CDR3 is 11 residues.

CDR3 in amino acids: CASNSGQGFHGEKLFF. The CDR3 DNA sequence: TGTGCCAGCAACAGCGGACAGGGCTTTCACGGTGAAAAACTGTTTTTT. This chain uses TRBV9 with TRBJ1-4, with 8 bases lining up with TRBD1. This CDR3 spans 16 amino acids. Germline V gene sequence: CDR1 SGDLS, CDR2 YYNGEE. J was trimmed by 7 bases and V by 6 bases; bases with no gene match: 14.

This clone occurred a few times. V gene TRBV4-3 combines with J gene TRBJ2-3; a possible D gene is TRBD1 (5 bases). Trimming removed 4 bases from V and 5 bases from J, with 16 bases in between. Per the germline V gene, CDR1 is LGHNA and CDR2 is YSLEER. This CDR3 is 15 amino acids long. This CDR3 reads CASSLLDTRGDTQYF. In DNA form, the CDR3 reads TGCGCCAGCAGCCTATTGGACACCCGCGGAGATACGCAGTATTTT.

This clone was picked up many times. J is TRBJ1-2 and V is TRBV18; 7 bases fit TRBD1. Per germline, CDR1 KGHSH and CDR2 LQKENI. V was clipped by 3 bases and J by 14 bases; unmatched bases: 12. CDR3 length equals 13 residues. Here the CDR3 DNA reads TGTGCCAGCTCACCGATACAAGACAGGGAAGAAACCTTC. As protein: CASSPIQDREETF.

Only a few counts were recorded for this clone. The chain uses TRBV27 and TRBJ2-7, with D uncertain. V lost 5 bases and J lost 3, with 5 bases in between. The CDR3 consists of 11 residues. Germline lookup yields CDR1 MNHEY and CDR2 SMNVEV (reference sequence). DNA for the CDR3: TGTGCCAGCAGTAAGCTCTACGAGCAGTACTTC. Its translation is CASSKLYEQYF.

Concerning this clone itself: A read error may account for a junction end that differs from germline. This chain joins TRBV29-1 and TRBJ1-1; D is ambiguous. Germline V gives CDR1 SQVTM, CDR2 ANQGSEA. There are 11 residues in the CDR3. CDR3: CSFDLYTEAFF. The CDR3 DNA is TGCAGCTTTGATCTCTACACTGAAGCTTTCTTT.

Regarding this clone: An end of the junction differs from the germline gene, which may be a read error. V usage is TRBV10-3 and J usage is TRBJ1-5, with 7 bases identical to TRBD1. CDR1 ENHRY and CDR2 SYGVKD come from the germline V gene. The CDR3 spans 14 residues. CDR3 protein: CASSRQGKDQPQHF. CDR3 in DNA: TGTGCCAGCAGTCGACAGGGTAAAGATCAGCCCCAGCATTTT.

The rearrangement uses TRBV18 and TRBJ1-5; maybe TRBD1 (5 bases). The V and J ends lost 1 base and 10 bases respectively, with 11 bases between them. This CDR3 contains 13 residues. Germline V gene lookup returns CDR1 KGHSH and CDR2 LQKENI. The CDR3 is CASSPRGGEPQHF. Written as DNA, the CDR3 is TGTGCCAGCTCACCACGGGGCGGGGAACCCCAGCATTTT.

V usage is TRBV23-1 and J usage is TRBJ1-5; unclear D gene. TRBV23-1 is assigned to the ORF class and has an uncertain function. The V and J ends lost 10 bases and 8 bases respectively, with 27 bases between them. The CDR3 sequence is 16 residues long. CDR3 in amino acids: CATMVLGDFAHKPQHF. The CDR3 coding sequence is TGCGCCACCATGGTTCTCGGGGATTTTGCTCATAAGCCCCAGCATTTT.

This clone was seen ten or more times. The chain joins TRBV27 to TRBJ2-3, with TRBD1 identical over 7 bases. V lost 3 bases and J lost 4; bases outside the gene matches: 4. The germline gives CDR1 MNHEY, CDR2 SMNVEV (reference sequence). This CDR3 is 14 amino acids long. The DNA for the CDR3 is TGTGCCAGCAGTTTCGAGGGGGCCGCAGATACGCAGTATTTT. Its protein product is CASSFEGAADTQYF.

A few counts support this clone. This chain links TRBV2 with TRBJ1-4; 7 bases fit TRBD1. The germline CDR1 and CDR2 sequences are SNHLY and FYNNEI. The ends lost 4 bases at V and 7 bases at J; junction bases unmatched: 6. CDR3 length: 14 residues. CDR3 coding DNA: TGTGCCAGCAGTGGAAGGGGGCAAGGTGAAAAACTGTTTTTT. This encodes CASSGRGQGEKLFF.

In this sample, this clone turned up a few times. The rearrangement joins TRBV29-1 to TRBJ1-1, with a possible D match to TRBD1 (5 bases). The ends were cut back, 7 bases at V and 8 bases at J, with 17 bases in the middle. The germline gives CDR1 SQVTM, CDR2 ANQGSEA. The CDR3 contains 12 residues. The CDR3 here is CSALRGNSEAFF. CDR3 DNA sequence: TGCAGCGCCCTTCGGGGGAACTCCGAAGCTTTCTTT.

The sample holds a few counts of this clone. J is TRBJ1-5 and V is TRBV18; D gene uncertain. CDR3 size: 15 residues. The germline gives CDR1 KGHSH, CDR2 LQKENI. Trimming stripped 3 bases from V and 2 bases from J, with 11 bases between. CDR3 loop: CASSPPAAGNQPQHF. The CDR3 region has the DNA TGTGCCAGCTCACCCCCAGCGGCGGGCAATCAGCCCCAGCATTTT.

The rearrangement uses TRBV30 and TRBJ1-2; TRBD1 agrees at 7 bases. Germline-derived CDR1 and CDR2 are GTSNPN and SVGIG (reference sequence). This CDR3 is built from 12 residues. V was clipped by 7 bases and J by 4 bases; unmatched bases: 6. DNA for the CDR3: TGTGCCTTTCAACGGGACAGCTATGGCTACACCTTC. This codes for CAFQRDSYGYTF.

In this sample, this clone turned up a few times. V usage is TRBV18 and J usage is TRBJ1-2; the match to TRBD1 covers 11 bases. CDR3 size: 15 residues. The germline gives CDR1 KGHSH, CDR2 LQKENI. The V and J ends lost 0 bases and 8 bases, in that order; junction bases with no gene match: 5. The CDR3 DNA reads TGTGCCAGCTCACCACCGGGACAGGGGGAGCGGGGCTACACCTTC. Translation gives CASSPPGQGERGYTF.

This clone was counted between two and nine times. The chain links TRBV19 to TRBJ2-1; TRBD2 aligns across 7 bases. The J segment lost 4 bases and the V segment lost 8 bases, leaving 8 bases of the junction unmatched. The germline V gene encodes CDR1 LNHDA and CDR2 SQIVND (reference sequence). The CDR3 sequence is 14 residues long. The CDR3 bases are TGTGCCAGTGGACCTAGCGGAGGGTACAATGAGCAGTTCTTC. It is translated as CASGPSGGYNEQFF.

Only a few counts were recorded for this clone. This sequence joins TRBV29-1 and TRBJ2-7; the D is unclear. The germline V gene has CDR1 SQVTM and CDR2 ANQGSEA. The length of the CDR3 is 13 residues. The V and J ends lost 5 bases and 5 bases respectively, with 16 bases between them. For the CDR3, the DNA is TGCAGCGTTACGGGTCGTCTCCAGAACGAGCAGTACTTC. This encodes CSVTGRLQNEQYF.

V usage is TRBV30 and J usage is TRBJ2-1; 14 bases match TRBD2. CDR3 length: 19 residues. CDR1 is GTSNPN and CDR2 is SVGIG in the germline V gene (reference sequence). The junction had 16 bases not matched to a gene; V was cut back by 5 bases and J by 4 bases. The CDR3 region has the DNA TGTGCCTGGGCACTTAAGGGACTAGCGGGAGCCCGGATATACAATGAGCAGTTCTTC. As protein: CAWALKGLAGARIYNEQFF.

V gene TRBV2 combines with J gene TRBJ1-1, with 7 bases lining up with TRBD1. V was clipped by 6 bases and J by 5 bases; unmatched bases: 6. Germline lookup yields CDR1 SNHLY and CDR2 FYNNEI. The CDR3 covers 13 residues. The DNA for the CDR3 is TGTGCCAGCAGGGGACAGAAGGGGACTGAAGCTTTCTTT. The encoded protein is CASRGQKGTEAFF.